This T cell receptor (beta chain) was documented in a study of immune characterization of retroperitoneal liposarcoma. This clonotype ranks as medium-sized. TCRdb processed the PCR reads anew with MiXCR; each CDR3 protein has one entry. The profile shows about 10,000 distinct CDR3 sequences, 37% of them singletons. The germline CDR1 and CDR2 sequences are MNHNS and SASEGT. The CDR3 loop spans 14 amino acids. The clonotype originates from a female donor with retroperitoneal liposarcoma. Sequencing was performed on tumor tissue. The rearrangement joins TRBV6-1 to TRBJ2-1, with 11 bases that match TRBD2. The J call may not be correct, given that the DNA end is closer to TRBJ2-7. The CDR3 DNA sequence: TGTGCCAGCAGTAGACTAGCGGGGAACAATGAGCAGTACTTC. Amino acids: CASSRLAGNNEQYF.